Given below is one T cell receptor (beta chain) in context. The target of this receptor is not known. No base qualities exist here, and no much larger clone lies one base off it. The sample originates from a study of early T cells in non-severe SARS-CoV-2 infection (dated by TCRdb to about 2021). With regard to the full study: Because TCR sequencing was done on bulk RNA from unsorted whole blood, the alpha and beta chains could not be paired.

This was a case-control study nested in a cohort of healthcare workers in London, UK, who had nasopharyngeal swab PCR tests and blood samples taken every week. Healthcare workers were recruited between 23 and 31 March 2020, during the week of the UK lockdown, and were followed weekly for up to about 15 weeks. General findings and caveats noted by the study authors: VDJdb matching was skewed toward anti-spike CD8 responses, so virus-specific expansions were likely underestimated and private and CD4 specificities were missed.

The CDR3 holds 13 amino acids from the cysteine to the phenylalanine. Of the read, only the CDR3 DNA is kept; its 39 bases are in frame from base 1. CDR1 and CDR2, looked up from the germline V gene, are SGHDN and FVKESK. The V and J ends are trimmed by 3 bases and 6 bases, leaving 12 bases between them. Libraries were made using 5' RACE. Sequencing instrument: NextSeq 500. In the TCR library protocol, unique molecular identifiers were attached to individual cDNA molecules to correct for PCR bias and sequencing error. Both TCR alpha and beta chains were sequenced, and tight co-correlation was observed between alpha and beta sequence abundances in each sample. Under the source paper's analysis protocol: V gene, J gene and CDR3 annotation of TCR sequences was performed with Decombinator V4. Expanded TCRs were defined as changing significantly between any two time points under a Poisson model with p below 0.0001. TCR abundances were normalised to the total number of TCRs sequenced per sample and were expressed as counts per million. MAIT TCRs were defined by TRAV1-2 paired with TRAJ12, TRAJ20 or TRAJ33, and iNKT TCRs by TRAV10 paired with TRAJ18. A search of VDJdb, accessed on 1 November 2021, was run for TCRs annotated to CMV, EBV and SARS-CoV-2, with TCRs annotated for multiple antigens excluded. TCRdb reprocessed the public reads (quality trimming at Q25 with fastp, clone calling with MiXCR) and kept in-frame beta chains. Records with the same CDR3 protein are collapsed into one entry carrying the most frequent genes and DNA. The V and J calls follow TCRdb's processing rather than the paper's. The sample table lists fewer than 70,000 distinct CDR3 sequences, over 9.5% of them with a count of one. About 3.1% of the sample belongs to the ten largest clones.

The chain joins TRBV14 to TRBJ2-7; the D match is possibly TRBD1 or TRBD2, with 5 bases aligned in each. The clonotype originates from an adult who was a healthcare worker with PCR-confirmed SARS-CoV-2 infection or an uninfected control (not recorded which). The specimen sequenced was whole blood. CDR3 reads: CASSHSHGGEQYF. The nucleotide sequence is TGTGCCAGCAGCCACTCCCATGGGGGCGAGCAGTACTTC.